This passage covers 14 T cell receptor beta chains from one sample sequenced in a study of CD8 T cells in Susac syndrome. RNA was extracted with the RNeasy kit, and a quantity of about 0.45 to 1 ug was reverse transcribed using random hexamers. TCRdb reprocessed the immunoSEQ multiplex PCR reads with MiXCR, giving one entry per CDR3 protein. The data contain approximately 150,000 distinct CDR3 sequences, 93% of them singletons. Material: CD4+ T cells from PBMCs. These receptors were collected from a human donor in good health.

The chain uses TRBV3-1 and TRBJ2-5, with D uncertain. Trimming removed 5 bases at V and 5 bases at J, with 12 bases between. Per the germline V gene, CDR1 is LGHDT and CDR2 is YNNKEL (reference sequence). This CDR3 is built from 13 residues. The CDR3 spells CASSSTVGETQYF. The DNA for the CDR3 is TGTGCCAGCAGCTCGACCGTGGGGGAGACCCAGTACTTC.

The chain employs TRBV2 and TRBJ1-1, with D hard to call. CDR1 is SNHLY, CDR2 FYNNEI, per germline. CDR3 size: 13 residues. Trimming took 3 bases from V and 5 from J, leaving 10 bases between them. The CDR3 reads CASSEDFLTEAFF. The CDR3 bases are TGTGCCAGCAGTGAGGATTTTTTAACTGAAGCTTTCTTT. Full variable domain (missing parts from reference TRBV2 and TRBJ1-1): EPEVTQTPSHQVTQMGQEVILRCVPISNHLYFYWYRQILGQKVEFLVSFYNNEISEKSEIFDDQFSVERPDGSNFTLKIRSTKLEDSAMYFCASSEDFLTEAFFGQGTRLTVV.

V gene TRBV29-1 combines with J gene TRBJ1-1, with TRBD1 identical over 7 bases. V shed 6 bases and J 7 bases; nucleotides not matched to a gene: 11. Germline assignment: CDR1 SQVTM and CDR2 ANQGSEA. CDR3 length: 13 amino acids. CDR3 amino acids: CSVNRDSLSEAFF. For the CDR3, the DNA is TGCAGCGTAAATCGGGACAGCCTGAGTGAAGCTTTCTTT.

This chain joins TRBV7-9 and TRBJ1-5; D not resolved. The CDR3 totals 13 residues. Germline V gene lookup returns CDR1 SEHNR and CDR2 FQNEAQ (reference sequence). V shed 5 bases and J shed 2 bases, with 7 bases lying between them. DNA of the CDR3: TGTGCCAGCAGCCTATCTGGCAATCAGCCCCAGCATTTT. Translated: CASSLSGNQPQHF.

V usage is TRBV5-1 and J usage is TRBJ2-2; no firm D call. Germline CDR1 reads SGHRS; CDR2 reads YFSETQ. Trimming took 4 bases from V and 1 from J, leaving 8 bases between them. This CDR3 region has 14 residues. The CDR3 DNA follows: TGCGCCAGCAGCCGGACCCTGAACACCGGGGAGCTGTTTTTT. Translated: CASSRTLNTGELFF.

CDR3 in DNA: TGTGCCACCAGTGATACATCGGAGCAAGAGACCCAGTACTTC. Translating gives CATSDTSEQETQYF. The chain joins TRBV24-1 to TRBJ2-5; D remains unclear. Germline CDR1 is KGHDR and CDR2 is SFDVKD. CDR3 size: 14 residues. V dropped 3 bases and J dropped 2 bases, with 9 bases sitting between them.

The chain carries TRBV3-1 and TRBJ2-5; 9 bases map to TRBD2. Unmatched junction bases numbered 0, after V lost 1 base and J lost 3 bases. CDR3 size: 14 residues. In germline, CDR1 is LGHDT, CDR2 YNNKEL (reference sequence). In DNA, the CDR3 is TGTGCCAGCAGCCAAGGGACTAGCGAAGAGACCCAGTACTTC. Encoded protein: CASSQGTSEETQYF.

This clonotype was counted a single time. The chain is built from TRBV30 and TRBJ2-3, with D perhaps matching TRBD2 (6 bases). Germline loops: CDR1 GTSNPN, CDR2 SVGIG (reference sequence). The V end was cut by 3 bases, the J end by 1 base, with 11 bases between. The CDR3 is 14 residues long. CDR3 coding DNA: TGTGCCTGGAGCAGGTGGGGGGGCACAGATACGCAGTATTTT. Translating gives CAWSRWGGTDTQYF.

This clonotype was observed once. The chain has TRBV7-2 and TRBJ1-2; D is perhaps TRBD1 (6 bases). V was trimmed by 5 bases and J by 8 bases, leaving 12 bases between them. Germline V gives CDR1 SGHTA, CDR2 FQGNSA. The length of the CDR3 is 12 residues. CDR3 nucleotide sequence: TGTGCCAGCAGCCCAGGGGAAAGGGGCTACACCTTC. Translating it yields CASSPGERGYTF.

The chain joins TRBV6-5 to TRBJ1-3; D gene unclear. V lost 2 bases to trimming and J lost 2 bases, with 7 bases between them. The germline CDR1 and CDR2 sequences are MNHEY and SVGAGI. The CDR3 extends over 14 amino acids. CDR3 loop: CASSYGQAGNTIYF. CDR3 DNA sequence: TGTGCCAGCAGTTACGGGCAGGCTGGAAACACCATATATTTT.

The chain carries TRBV5-1 and TRBJ2-7; 10 nucleotides agree with TRBD2. Looked up from germline, CDR1 is SGHRS and CDR2 is YFSETQ. The junction had 11 bases not matched to a gene; V was cut back by 4 bases and J by 7 bases. The CDR3 totals 15 residues. This chain's CDR3 is CASSPGLAREGEQYF. The DNA of the CDR3 is TGCGCCAGCAGCCCGGGACTAGCGAGGGAGGGGGAGCAGTACTTC.

This sequence joins TRBV12-3 or TRBV12-4 and TRBJ2-5; D remains ambiguous. V was trimmed by 4 bases and J by 2 bases, leaving 14 bases between them. The CDR3 spans 15 residues. CDR3 sequence reads: CASSSPPYSQETQYF. The CDR3 DNA reads as TGTGCCAGCAGTTCCCCTCCTTACTCTCAAGAGACCCAGTACTTC.

This chain links TRBV2 with TRBJ1-6; 9 bases fit TRBD1. After removal of 6 bases from V and 8 bases from J, the junction contained 5 bases not matched to a gene. Germline CDR1 and CDR2: SNHLY and FYNNEI. The CDR3 sequence is 14 residues long. In nucleotides, the CDR3 is TGTGCCAGCAGCCGGGACAGGGCCGATTCACCCCTCCACTTT. This encodes CASSRDRADSPLHF.

The table lists this clonotype with a count of one. The chain is built from TRBV7-3 and TRBJ1-1; unclear D gene. The CDR3 is made up of 13 amino acids. CDR1 and CDR2 (germline): SGHTA, FQGTGA. V shed 5 bases and J shed 0 bases, with 7 bases lying between them. CDR3 bases: TGTGCCAGCAGCAACAATTTGAACACTGAAGCTTTCTTT. Its translation is CASSNNLNTEAFF.